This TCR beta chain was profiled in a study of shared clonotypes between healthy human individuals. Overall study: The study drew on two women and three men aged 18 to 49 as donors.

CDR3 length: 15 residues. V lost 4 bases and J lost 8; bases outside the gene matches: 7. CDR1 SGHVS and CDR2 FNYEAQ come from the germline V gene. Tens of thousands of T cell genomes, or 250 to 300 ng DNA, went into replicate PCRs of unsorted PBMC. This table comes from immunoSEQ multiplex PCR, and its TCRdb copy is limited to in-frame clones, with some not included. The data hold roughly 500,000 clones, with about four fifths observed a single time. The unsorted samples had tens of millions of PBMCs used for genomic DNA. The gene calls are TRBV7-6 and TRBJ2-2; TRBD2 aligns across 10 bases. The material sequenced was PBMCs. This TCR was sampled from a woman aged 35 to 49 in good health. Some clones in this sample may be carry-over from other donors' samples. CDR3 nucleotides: TGTGCCAGCAGCTCACTAGCAGCGGGAGGGGGGGAGCTGTTTTTT. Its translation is CASSSLAAGGGELFF.